This T cell receptor (beta chain) originates from a study of cytomegalovirus exposure and HLA in healthy donors. Study background: Within an early data release were tens of millions of unique TCRs drawn from HLA-typed donors. Study results and caveats: What a later analysis showed was that several of the most significant clusters appeared linked to common viral pathogens. Listed as cytomegalovirus-associated were 150 to 200 TCR beta chains. In an earlier analysis, about 87% or about 30%: the productive usage of most TCR beta V segments.

The PCR contained 60 Vbeta and 13 Jbeta primers. The assay was immunoSEQ multiplex PCR, and TCRdb's table has in-frame clones only and misses some. The sample includes about 160,000 clones, roughly 70% of them seen just once. A word on this clone: As yet, its antigen is unknown.

The CDR3 loop spans 15 amino acids. The V segment lost 4 bases and the J segment 4 bases; nucleotides outside the gene matches: 9. Germline CDR1 and CDR2: MDHEN and SYDVKM. The V call is TRBV28, the J call TRBJ2-7; 8 nucleotides match TRBD1. This sequence originates from a woman in her 30s in good health and CMV-seronegative. The sample was PBMCs. As DNA, the CDR3 is TGTGCCAGCAGTTCTCCGACAGGGGTCGGGTACGAGCAGTACTTC. It yields the protein CASSSPTGVGYEQYF.